Detailed here is one TCR beta chain. Only a few counts were recorded for this clonotype. The antigen it recognizes is unknown. Base quality data are lacking; no much larger clone is found one base away. This sample stems from a study of identical twins (dated by TCRdb to the mid-2010s). General notes on the study: The study deep-sequenced TCR alpha and beta repertoires from monozygotic twins, unrelated adults of various ages and cord blood to test whether fetal clonotypes persist. To rule out contamination, replicate twin experiments were performed at different times with different library preparation protocols. The research as a whole found: Zero-insertion analyses could be partly confounded by invariant T cells such as MAIT and iNKT, though diverse VJ usage argued against such confounding for most clonotypes. The excess sharing between twins in beta out-of-frame sequences was weaker because fewer shared sequences reduced the signal-to-noise ratio. Compared with coincidental sharing between unrelated individuals, an excess of low generation-probability sequences was observed among out-of-frame TCR alpha sequences shared between twins. Abundant cord blood beta clonotypes carried fewer insertions; young adult naive repertoires showed a weaker similar trend, while memory repertoires showed none. In monozygotic twins, recombination models systematically underestimated out-of-frame TCR alpha sharing, but the models matched the sharing seen between unrelated individuals. Because the same donors could not be followed over many years, the conclusions relied on cross-sectional statistical analysis.

V and J lose 2 bases and 9 bases, and a span of 17 bases separates them. From a lookup of the germline V gene (reference sequence), CDR1 and CDR2 are DFQATT and SNEGSKA. The cysteine opens and the phenylalanine closes a CDR3 of 14 amino acids. Only CDR3 DNA remains: 42 bases, in frame from the first base. Libraries were prepared through 5' RACE. The sequencer was an Illumina HiSeq 2000. Template switching added a universal primer binding site, and the final cDNA carried a unique molecular identifier that allowed TCR cDNA molecules to be counted accurately. Specific primers in the conserved constant-segment region were used to synthesize first-strand cDNA for the TCR alpha and beta chains. To control for contamination, every cDNA library was double barcoded, receiving both a SMART-Mk sample barcode and Illumina barcodes. TruSeq adapter sequences along with Illumina sample barcodes were introduced in two successive PCR steps. Sequencing of the TCR alpha and beta cDNA libraries was done on the Illumina HiSeq platform using custom primers. Per the authors' processing: MiGEC was used to process raw reads and extract unique molecular identifiers, and MiXCR was used to find CDR3 positions. Recombination models were inferred per individual with the repgenHMM and IGoR tools using an EM algorithm. Shared clonotype analysis was performed with the tcR package in R, normalizing sharing by the product of cloneset sizes. To study raw recombination without the effects of thymic and clonal selection, out-of-frame nonproductive sequences were analyzed. The public reads were quality trimmed at Q25 with fastp and then assembled into clones with MiXCR by TCRdb, keeping productive beta chains. Each CDR3 protein gets just one entry, which takes the most common genes and DNA from the rows behind it. These V and J calls rely on TCRdb rather than the paper's analysis. This sample lists approximately 140,000 distinct CDR3 sequences; around 3.4% were detected once. The ten biggest clones cover around 8% of the sample.

Every donor in the study was a healthy Caucasian. Using Miltenyi CD45RO+ enrichment and human naive T-cell isolation kits, memory (CD45RO+) and naive T cells were isolated from PBMC. The clonotype originates from a man between 18 and 29 years old in good health. Sequencing was done on a sample of memory T cells sorted from blood. What this sample's cell subset or site label stands for: CD45RO+ enriched T cells. The rearranged chain carries TRBV20-1 and TRBJ2-1; the D gene cannot be resolved beyond TRBD1 or TRBD2, each matching 6 bases. The DNA is as follows: TGCAGTGCTAGATTCCCCGGGAGAGGGGGTGAGCAGTTCTTC. Its product reads: CSARFPGRGGEQFF.